Listed below are T cell receptor beta chains from one sample, sequenced in a study of control samples from healthy donors and cancer patients. Produced via immunoSEQ multiplex PCR; TCRdb's table is partial and in-frame only. The sample lists 150,000 to 200,000 clones; 92% were seen once. Sequences were obtained from blood. The source of these receptors is a woman aged 25 to 45 in good health. The CDR3 runs from the conserved cysteine through the conserved F or W. Each record gives: D gene, J gene, clone size, V gene, CDR3 length, CDR3 DNA, CDR3 protein. The D gene is left open where the match is weak. The size of a clone is reported for some rows only, either as once, few or many, or as a class for expanded clones.

TRBD1 | TRBJ1-1 | NA | TRBV29-1 | 12 | TGCAGCGTCGTATTTAACAGGGGTGAAGCTTTCTTT | CSVVFNRGEAFF
NA | TRBJ1-1 | NA | TRBV30 | 16 | TGTGCCTGGAGTGTACGTGCTGTCACCTCGGGCACTGAAGCTTTCTTT | CAWSVRAVTSGTEAFF
NA | TRBJ2-1 | NA | TRBV7-9 | 13 | TGTGCCAGCAGCTTAGTTGTGGGAGGTGAGCAGTTCTTC | CASSLVVGGEQFF
TRBD1 | TRBJ2-1 | NA | TRBV5-8 | 15 | TGTGCCAGCAGCTTGGGACAGGGGGCGTCAAATGAGCAGTTCTTC | CASSLGQGASNEQFF
TRBD1 | TRBJ2-3 | NA | TRBV28 | 18 | TGTGCCAGCAGTTTCCCTCTAGGTGGGGGACAGGGAACAGATACGCAGTATTTT | CASSFPLGGGQGTDTQYF
NA | TRBJ1-2 | NA | TRBV6-5 | 13 | TGTGCCAGCAGTTTGCGGGGAGGCTATGGCTACACCTTC | CASSLRGGYGYTF
NA | TRBJ2-3 | NA | TRBV6-6 | 13 | TGTGCCAGCAGTTACGCGGAAACAGATACGCAGTATTTT | CASSYAETDTQYF
TRBD2 | TRBJ2-1 | NA | TRBV6-6 | 16 | TGTGCCAGCAGCATACTAGCGGGAGGCCTACTCAATGAGCAGTTCTTC | CASSILAGGLLNEQFF
TRBD2 | TRBJ2-1 | NA | TRBV6-2/TRBV6-3 | 16 | TGTGCCAGCAGTTCCCTGGGACTACTAACCTACAATGAGCAGTTCTTC | CASSSLGLLTYNEQFF
NA | TRBJ1-2 | NA | TRBV30 | 12 | TGTGCCTGGGGACGGTTGCTGAGAGGCTACACCTTC | CAWGRLLRGYTF
NA | TRBJ2-7 | NA | TRBV18 | 13 | TGTGCCAGCTCACCACCTTTACAGTACGAGCAGTACTTC | CASSPPLQYEQYF
NA | TRBJ1-3 | NA | TRBV7-2 | 14 | TGTGCCAGCAGCTCCCTAGGGCCTGGAAACACCATATATTTT | CASSSLGPGNTIYF
NA | TRBJ2-1 | NA | TRBV7-2 | 15 | TGTGCCAGCAGCATCCGGGCCAACGGGGGTAATGAGCAGTTCTTC | CASSIRANGGNEQFF
NA | TRBJ2-1 | NA | TRBV20-1 | 14 | TGCAGTGCTAGTCGGGCAGAGCCGGGGGATGAGCAGTTCTTC | CSASRAEPGDEQFF
NA | TRBJ2-7 | NA | TRBV24-1 | 14 | TGTGCCACCAGTGAGGGCAGGGGCCTCTACGAGCAGTACTTC | CATSEGRGLYEQYF
TRBD1 | TRBJ1-6 | NA | TRBV2 | 17 | TGTGCCGGCACTCCCAGGGGGCCGATCTCCTATAATTCACCCCTCCACTTT | CAGTPRGPISYNSPLHF
TRBD1 | TRBJ1-1 | NA | TRBV5-1 | 16 | TGCGCCAGCAGCTCTGGGACAGGGGGATTAGACACTGAAGCTTTCTTT | CASSSGTGGLDTEAFF
NA | TRBJ2-3 | NA | TRBV9 | 14 | TGTGCCAGCAGCGGAAGCCTGCCGGCAGATACGCAGTATTTT | CASSGSLPADTQYF
NA | TRBJ1-5 | NA | TRBV7-2 | 15 | TGTGCCAGCAGCTTAATTGCAGGGACCAATCAGCCCCAGCATTTT | CASSLIAGTNQPQHF
TRBD1 | TRBJ2-7 | NA | TRBV5-1 | 15 | TGCGCCAGCAGCTTGGCCAGACAGGGGAACGACGAGCAGTACTTC | CASSLARQGNDEQYF
NA | TRBJ1-3 | NA | TRBV6-2/TRBV6-3 | 16 | TGTGCCAGCAGCCAACTCTACATTCGCTCTGGAAACACCATATATTTT | CASSQLYIRSGNTIYF
NA | TRBJ2-1 | NA | TRBV6-2/TRBV6-3 | 18 | TGTGCCAGCAGTTACCTGACGGGGAGGGGGTACTCCTACAATGAGCAGTTCTTC | CASSYLTGRGYSYNEQFF
TRBD1 | TRBJ2-3 | few | TRBV28 | 15 | TGTGCCAGCAGTGCGGGACAGGGGGAAACAGATACGCAGTATTTT | CASSAGQGETDTQYF
NA | TRBJ2-3 | NA | TRBV24-1 | 17 | TGTGCCACCAGTGATTTGAGGTCGGAGTCCCCCACAGATACGCAGTATTTT | CATSDLRSESPTDTQYF
NA | TRBJ2-7 | NA | TRBV5-1 | 14 | TGCGCCAGCAGGGACAGAAGTAGCTCCTACGAGCAGTACTTC | CASRDRSSSYEQYF
NA | TRBJ2-1 | once | TRBV6-5 | 13 | TGTGCCAGCAGTTACTCCAGGGACAAAAATCAGTTCTTC | CASSYSRDKNQFF
NA | TRBJ1-4 | NA | TRBV6-5 | 16 | TGTGCCAGCAGTTACTCCTTTTGGGGAACTAATGAAAAACTGTTTTTT | CASSYSFWGTNEKLFF
NA | TRBJ2-3 | NA | TRBV6-2/TRBV6-3 | 16 | TGTGCCAGCAGTTACCCAGACGTGACTAGCACAGATACGCAGTATTTT | CASSYPDVTSTDTQYF
NA | TRBJ1-2 | few | TRBV19 | 15 | TGTGCCAGTAGCTTTCGCACCCGGGGGGACTATGGCTACACCTTC | CASSFRTRGDYGYTF
TRBD2 | TRBJ2-1 | NA | TRBV2 | 14 | TGTGCCAGCCCGAGCGGGAGGGGAGCCGATGAGCAGTTCTTC | CASPSGRGADEQFF
TRBD1 | TRBJ2-7 | NA | TRBV5-1 | 14 | TGCGCCAGCAGCTATAACAGGGGGTTCAACGAGCAGTACTTC | CASSYNRGFNEQYF
TRBD2 | TRBJ2-1 | NA | TRBV18 | 16 | TGTGCCAGCTCACCCTGGGGCGGGAGCTCCTACAATGAGCAGTTCTTC | CASSPWGGSSYNEQFF
NA | TRBJ2-5 | NA | TRBV21-1 | 16 | TGTGCCAGCAGCCCCCGTTCGACAGGCCTCCAAGAGACCCAGTACTTC | CASSPRSTGLQETQYF
NA | TRBJ1-4 | NA | TRBV9 | 15 | TGTGCCAGCAGCGTAGGTAACAGGCCTAATGAAAAACTGTTTTTT | CASSVGNRPNEKLFF
NA | TRBJ1-2 | NA | TRBV7-9 | 13 | TGTGCCAGCAGCTTAGACAGCGACTATGGCTACACCTTC | CASSLDSDYGYTF
TRBD2 | TRBJ2-1 | NA | TRBV10-2 | 16 | TGCGCCAGCAGTGAGGATACTAGCGGGAGGGGGAATGAGCAGTTCTTC | CASSEDTSGRGNEQFF
NA | TRBJ1-2 | NA | TRBV27 | 13 | TGTGCCAGCAGTTTAAGGGGAGGATATGGCTACACCTTC | CASSLRGGYGYTF
TRBD1 | TRBJ1-3 | NA | TRBV12-3/TRBV12-4 | 13 | TGTGCCAGCAGTCCCGGACAGGGGAACACCATATATTTT | CASSPGQGNTIYF
TRBD2 | TRBJ2-1 | NA | TRBV12-3/TRBV12-4 | 11 | TGTGCCAGCAGTTACGGGAGGGTCCCGTTCTTC | CASSYGRVPFF
NA | TRBJ1-4 | NA | TRBV28 | 13 | TGTGCCAGCAGGGACAGTCTCAATGAAAAACTGTTTTTT | CASRDSLNEKLFF
NA | TRBJ2-3 | NA | TRBV9 | 16 | TGTGCCAGCAGCTATCCGGGGAGAATGAACACAGATACGCAGTATTTT | CASSYPGRMNTDTQYF
NA | TRBJ2-1 | NA | TRBV9 | 14 | TGTGCCAGCAGCCCAATGACAGTATACAATGAGCAGTTCTTC | CASSPMTVYNEQFF